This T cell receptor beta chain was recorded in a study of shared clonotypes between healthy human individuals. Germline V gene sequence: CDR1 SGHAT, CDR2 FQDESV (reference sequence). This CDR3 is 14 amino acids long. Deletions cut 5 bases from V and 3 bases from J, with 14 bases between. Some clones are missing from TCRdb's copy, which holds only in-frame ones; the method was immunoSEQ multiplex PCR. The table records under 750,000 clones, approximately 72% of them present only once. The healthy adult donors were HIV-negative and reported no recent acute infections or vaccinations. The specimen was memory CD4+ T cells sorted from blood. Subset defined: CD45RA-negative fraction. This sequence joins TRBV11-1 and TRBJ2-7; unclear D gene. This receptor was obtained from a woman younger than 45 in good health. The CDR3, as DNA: TGTGCCAGCAGCCCTCGCGCTAACGGCTACGAGCAGTACTTC. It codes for CASSPRANGYEQYF.